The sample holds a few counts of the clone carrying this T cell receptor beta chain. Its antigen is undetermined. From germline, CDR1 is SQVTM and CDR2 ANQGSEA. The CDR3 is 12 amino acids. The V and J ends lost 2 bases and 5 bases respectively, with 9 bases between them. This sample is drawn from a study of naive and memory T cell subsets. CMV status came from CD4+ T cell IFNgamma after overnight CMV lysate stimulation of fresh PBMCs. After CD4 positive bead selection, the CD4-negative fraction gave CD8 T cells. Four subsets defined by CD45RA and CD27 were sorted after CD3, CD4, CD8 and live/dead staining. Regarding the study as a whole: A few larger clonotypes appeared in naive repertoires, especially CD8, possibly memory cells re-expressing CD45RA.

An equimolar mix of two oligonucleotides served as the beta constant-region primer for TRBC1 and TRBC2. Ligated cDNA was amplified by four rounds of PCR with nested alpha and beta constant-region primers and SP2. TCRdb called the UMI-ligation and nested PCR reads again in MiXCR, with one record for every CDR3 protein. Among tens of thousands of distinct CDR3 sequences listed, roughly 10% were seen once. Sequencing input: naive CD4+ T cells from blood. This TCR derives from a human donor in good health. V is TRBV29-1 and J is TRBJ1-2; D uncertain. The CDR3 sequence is CSVEWSGYGYTF. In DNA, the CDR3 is TGCAGCGTTGAATGGTCCGGGTATGGCTACACCTTC.